This T cell receptor (beta chain) was recorded in a study of cytomegalovirus exposure and HLA in healthy donors. Study results and caveats: Association of a missense DCLRE1C variant with TCR beta V- and J-gene trimming was reported in a later analysis.

Points on this clone: The antigen remains unidentified.

Germline loops: CDR1 MNHEY, CDR2 SMNVEV (reference sequence). CDR3 length: 13 residues. Trimming stripped 7 bases from V and 6 bases from J, with 15 bases between. This PCR relied on a set of 60 Vbeta primers and 13 Jbeta primers. Data came from immunoSEQ multiplex PCR; TCRdb stores just in-frame clones and leaves some out. The profile shows under 100,000 clones, around three fifths of them singletons. The chain employs TRBV27 and TRBJ1-1; D ambiguous. This receptor was obtained from a woman between 35 and 50 years old in good health and CMV-seropositive. The sequenced sample consisted of PBMCs. The CDR3 coding sequence is TGTGCCAGCACCCCGGCGGGGTGGGCTGAAGCTTTCTTT. It yields the protein CASTPAGWAEAFF.